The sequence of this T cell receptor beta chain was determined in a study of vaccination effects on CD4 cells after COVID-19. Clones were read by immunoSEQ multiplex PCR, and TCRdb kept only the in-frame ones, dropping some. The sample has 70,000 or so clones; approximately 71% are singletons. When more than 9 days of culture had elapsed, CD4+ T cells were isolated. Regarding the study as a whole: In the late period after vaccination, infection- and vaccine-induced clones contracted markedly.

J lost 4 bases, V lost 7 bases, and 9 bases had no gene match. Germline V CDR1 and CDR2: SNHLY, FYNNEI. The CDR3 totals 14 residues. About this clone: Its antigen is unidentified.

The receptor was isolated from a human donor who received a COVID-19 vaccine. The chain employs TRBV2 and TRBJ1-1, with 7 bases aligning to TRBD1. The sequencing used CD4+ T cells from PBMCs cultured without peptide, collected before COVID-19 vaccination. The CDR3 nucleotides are TGTGCCAGCACCTGGGACAGCTGGAGCACTGAAGCTTTCTTT. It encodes CASTWDSWSTEAFF.